This TCR beta chain was captured in a study of shared clonotypes between healthy human individuals. Study-level points and caveats: Non-shared clonotypes were found to have lower generation probabilities than the clonotypes that were shared by all four of the sorted-subset donors.

The CDR3 has 13 residues. Trimming left V 10 bases short and J 2 bases short, with 15 bases between. From germline, CDR1 is MNHEY and CDR2 SMNVEV (reference sequence). Worth noting for this clone: Its antigen is not identified.

Naive CD8 cells comprised CD45RO-negative, CCR7-positively selected cells, excluding terminally differentiated effector memory CD45RA+ cells. The table came from immunoSEQ multiplex PCR; TCRdb's copy has only in-frame clones and leaves some out. The repertoire holds approximately 2,200,000 clones, with about 92% as singletons. Sample: naive CD8+ T cells from PBMCs. This clonotype originated in a man in his late teens or twenties in good health. Some clones in this sample may be carry-over from other donors' samples. The chain employs TRBV27 and TRBJ2-7, with a possible D match to TRBD2 (5 bases). The DNA for the CDR3 is TGTGCCACCCGAGGGATCTTCCCCTACGAGCAGTACTTC. It translates to CATRGIFPYEQYF.